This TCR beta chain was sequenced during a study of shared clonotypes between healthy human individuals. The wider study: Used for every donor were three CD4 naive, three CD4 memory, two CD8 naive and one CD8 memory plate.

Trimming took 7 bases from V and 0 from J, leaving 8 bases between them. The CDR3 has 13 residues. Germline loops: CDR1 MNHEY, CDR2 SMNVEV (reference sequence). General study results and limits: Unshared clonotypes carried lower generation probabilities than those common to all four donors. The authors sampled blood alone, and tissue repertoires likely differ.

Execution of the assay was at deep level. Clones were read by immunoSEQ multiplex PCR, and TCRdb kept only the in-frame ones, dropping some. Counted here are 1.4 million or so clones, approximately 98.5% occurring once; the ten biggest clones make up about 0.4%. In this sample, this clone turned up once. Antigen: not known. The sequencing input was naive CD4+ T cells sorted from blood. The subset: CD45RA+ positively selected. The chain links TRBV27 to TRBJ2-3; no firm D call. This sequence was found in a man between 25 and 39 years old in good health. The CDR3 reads CASKDFSTDTQYF. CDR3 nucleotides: TGTGCCAGCAAAGATTTCAGCACAGATACGCAGTATTTT.